This T cell receptor beta chain was documented in a study of beta chain features in type 1 diabetes. Study-wide results and caveats: Among patients with Type 1 diabetes, TCRB CDR3s were moderately but significantly shorter in every one of the four CD4+ subsets.

The ends were cut back, 2 bases at V and 5 bases at J, with 17 bases in the middle. Per the germline V gene, CDR1 is SGHRS and CDR2 is YFSETQ. The CDR3 totals 16 residues. This clone appeared a few times. The antigen is undetermined. Sort purity for all populations was recorded as exceeding 98%. What was sequenced were expressed TCRB transcripts, since all of the isolated RNA had been reverse transcribed. There were 3.4 million or so reads on average in the naive, central memory and regulatory T cell samples. Sequencing used immunoSEQ multiplex PCR; TCRdb keeps in-frame clones, though not all of them. This table has around 710,000 clones, around 11% appearing once.

The material sequenced was naive CD4+ T cells from blood. This clonotype was sampled from a man aged 25 to 45 with type 1 diabetes. V is TRBV5-1 and J is TRBJ2-1, with D tentatively TRBD1 (5 bases). CDR3 protein: CASSLQDPGAHNEQFF. The DNA of the CDR3 is TGCGCCAGCAGCTTACAGGACCCTGGGGCTCACAATGAGCAGTTCTTC.